This passage covers 29 T cell receptor beta chains from one sample sequenced in a study of tumor-infiltrating lymphocytes in localized non-small cell lung cancer (dated by TCRdb to the early 2020s). The library was produced with the immunoSEQ multiplex PCR assay. The clones in this table, taken by TCRdb from immuneACCESS, are in-frame only. Not every clone is retained; where verified, under half of the shortfall comes from an unresolved V gene, and the cause of the rest is unknown. The table for this sample lists some 30,000 clones; approximately 85% of them were counted only once. The top ten constitute about 2% of the sample. Sequencing was done on a sample of lung tumor tissue. Every receptor here comes from a human donor with non-small cell lung cancer.

The chain is built from TRBV4-3 and TRBJ1-5; TRBD1 might be the D (5 bases). The CDR3 runs to 16 residues. Trimming left V 0 bases short and J 5 bases short, with 14 bases between. The germline V gene has CDR1 LGHNA and CDR2 YSLEER. The CDR3, as DNA: TGCGCCAGCAGCCAAGATCGGGGAGGGGCCTATCAGCCCCAGCATTTT. It codes for CASSQDRGGAYQPQHF.

The chain joins TRBV5-4 to TRBJ1-4; D is unresolved. CDR3 length equals 14 residues. V gave up 3 bases and J gave up 8 bases, with 14 bases separating them. Germline V gene sequence: CDR1 SGHNT, CDR2 YYREEE (reference sequence). The CDR3 protein is CASSSFSSGEKLFF. The DNA for the CDR3 is TGTGCCAGCAGCTCGTTTTCCTCGGGCGAAAAACTGTTTTTT.

This clone showed up just once. This chain links TRBV4-1 with TRBJ2-1; D gene uncertain. This CDR3 region has 15 residues. With 1 base removed from V and 2 bases from J, the gap between germline ends came to 9 bases. CDR1 and CDR2 from the germline V gene are MGHRA and YSYEKL. The CDR3 spells CASSQGAYPYNEQFF. The DNA of the CDR3 is TGCGCCAGCAGCCAAGGGGCTTATCCCTACAATGAGCAGTTCTTC.

The V gene is TRBV5-6, the J gene TRBJ2-7, with unresolved D. The CDR3 covers 13 residues. The germline gives CDR1 SGHDT, CDR2 YYEEEE. The V and J ends lost 2 bases and 6 bases respectively, with 12 bases between them. Here the CDR3 DNA reads TGTGCCAGCAGCTTACAGAGGCTCGGCGAGCAGTACTTC. This translates into CASSLQRLGEQYF.

The chain employs TRBV6-1 and TRBJ1-1; D is perhaps TRBD1 (5 bases). Between the trimmed V and J ends, which lost 8 bases and 4 bases, there was a span of 17 bases. Germline V lookup: CDR1 MNHNS, CDR2 SASEGT. The CDR3 is made up of 14 amino acids. The CDR3 region is CASPPGAGSTEAFF. CDR3 coding DNA: TGTGCCAGCCCACCCGGGGCTGGGAGCACTGAAGCTTTCTTT.

This clone has just one count. J is TRBJ2-3 and V is TRBV5-4, with D maybe TRBD2 (5 bases). The CDR3 consists of 15 residues. Trimming took off 1 base at V and 0 bases at J, with 9 bases between the two ends. The germline CDR1 and CDR2 sequences are SGHNT and YYREEE (reference sequence). CDR3 residues: CASSLPSRSTDTQYF. CDR3 sequence (DNA): TGTGCCAGCAGCTTGCCTAGCCGGAGCACAGATACGCAGTATTTT.

The V and J genes are TRBV6-5 and TRBJ1-6, with a tentative D call TRBD1 (6 bases). In germline, CDR1 is MNHEY, CDR2 SVGAGI. The CDR3 runs to 13 residues. V lost 6 bases to trimming and J lost 6 bases, with 9 bases between them. DNA of the CDR3: TGTGCCAGCAGCCGGGACACTAATTCACCCCTCCACTTT. This codes for CASSRDTNSPLHF.

This chain joins TRBV10-3 and TRBJ2-3; perhaps TRBD2 as D (6 bases). CDR1 is ENHRY and CDR2 is SYGVKD in the germline V gene. Trimming took off 6 bases at V and 0 bases at J, with 16 bases between the two ends. This CDR3 spans 16 amino acids. The CDR3 DNA reads TGTGCCATCAGCGCCGGGGGATTCTCTAGCACAGATACGCAGTATTTT. Its protein is CAISAGGFSSTDTQYF.

The V call is TRBV21-1, the J call TRBJ1-2; TRBD1, the table's D call, was not compared with the DNA. TRBV21-1 is a pseudogene segment. The CDR3 totals 14 residues. The CDR3 protein is CASSKSQGAQGYTF. Written as DNA, the CDR3 is TGTGCCAGCAGCAAATCACAGGGGGCGCAAGGCTACACCTTC.

This chain connects TRBV7-2 to TRBJ1-3; D unresolved. V was clipped by 2 bases and J by 4 bases, with 12 bases between them. Germline CDR1 and CDR2: SGHTA and FQGNSA. The CDR3 has 15 residues. CDR3 DNA: TGTGCCAGCAGCTTACCGCCGTCGGGCGGAAACACCATATATTTT. Translation gives CASSLPPSGGNTIYF.

The chain uses TRBV7-9 and TRBJ2-1; D possibly corresponds to TRBD2 (7 bases). V lost 5 bases, J lost 3 bases, and 14 bases lay in between. CDR1 is SEHNR and CDR2 is FQNEAQ in the germline V gene (reference sequence). There are 15 residues in the CDR3. The CDR3 protein is CASSPGGPGYNEQFF. CDR3 nucleotide sequence: TGTGCCAGCAGCCCCGGGGGGCCGGGCTACAATGAGCAGTTCTTC.

The chain couples TRBV20-1 to TRBJ1-1; possibly TRBD1 for D (6 bases). Germline V gene data show CDR1 as DFQATT and CDR2 as SNEGSKA (reference sequence). The CDR3 spans 11 residues. This CDR3 reads CGGPGSTEAFF. CDR3 sequence (DNA): TGCGGGGGGCCAGGGTCCACTGAAGCTTTCTTT.

Worth noting for this clone: Other DNA sequences in this sample translate to the same CDR3. This chain joins TRBV7-2 and TRBJ1-2; no clear D gene. The CDR3 is 12 amino acids. The V gene's germline CDR1 is SGHTA and CDR2 FQGNSA. V was pared by 1 base and J by 4 bases, with 4 bases between. The CDR3: CASSLGGYGYTF. In DNA form, the CDR3 reads TGTGCCAGCAGCTTAGGCGGCTATGGCTACACCTTC.

This clone was seen once. V usage is TRBV10-3 and J usage is TRBJ2-3; either TRBD1 or TRBD2 may supply D (6 bases each). The CDR3 length is 16 residues. The germline V and J ends were trimmed by 2 bases and 0 bases, with 12 bases remaining between them. Germline V gene lookup returns CDR1 ENHRY and CDR2 SYGVKD. CDR3: CAISERGRLSTDTQYF. The DNA of the CDR3 is TGTGCCATCAGTGAGCGGGGGCGGCTTAGCACAGATACGCAGTATTTT.

J is TRBJ2-7 and V is TRBV6-5; maybe TRBD1 (5 bases). V was pared by 2 bases and J by 2 bases, with 13 bases between. Germline V gene lookup returns CDR1 MNHEY and CDR2 SVGAGI. The CDR3 loop spans 15 amino acids. CDR3 DNA sequence: TGTGCCAGCAGTTACAGGGGTATCCGAGCCTACGAGCAGTACTTC. This sequence encodes CASSYRGIRAYEQYF.

The CDR3 sequence: CASSLVSGTVAEAFF. CDR3 bases: TGTGCCAGCAGCTTAGTCTCCGGGACAGTTGCTGAAGCTTTCTTT. The V and J genes are TRBV7-9 and TRBJ1-1, with TRBD1 matching over 7 bases. This CDR3 is 15 amino acids long. V shed 1 base and J 6 bases; nucleotides not matched to a gene: 8. CDR1 is SEHNR, CDR2 FQNEAQ, per germline (reference sequence).

V is TRBV27 and J is TRBJ2-7; D may match TRBD1 or TRBD2 (5 bases each). The V gene lost 6 bases and the J gene lost 0 bases, with 24 bases spanning the gap. Germline V lookup: CDR1 MNHEY, CDR2 SMNVEV (reference sequence). CDR3 size: 18 residues. CDR3 sequence (DNA): TGTGCCAGCAGCCCACAGATTGGGACGTTATGGAGCTCCTACGAGCAGTACTTC. Encoded protein: CASSPQIGTLWSSYEQYF.

The V call is TRBV5-6, the J call TRBJ1-4, with 8 bases matching TRBD1. Germline V gene data show CDR1 as SGHDT and CDR2 as YYEEEE. Trimming removed 6 bases from V and 8 bases from J; junction bases left unmatched: 6. The CDR3 is made up of 13 amino acids. CDR3 coding DNA: TGTGCCAGCACCAACAGGGGGGGCGAAAAACTGTTTTTT. This sequence encodes CASTNRGGEKLFF.

This clone was recorded once. The rearrangement joins TRBV4-2 to TRBJ1-3; maybe TRBD1 (6 bases). This CDR3 region has 17 residues. From germline, CDR1 is LGHNA and CDR2 YNFKEQ. Deletions cut 1 base from V and 2 bases from J, with 15 bases between. The CDR3 nucleotides read TGTGCCAGCAGCCAAGGATCGGGCGGGGGGCCTGGAAACACCATATATTTT. It yields the protein CASSQGSGGGPGNTIYF.

The chain joins TRBV18 to TRBJ1-2, with D maybe TRBD1 (5 bases). Trimming took 2 bases from V and 2 from J, leaving 9 bases between them. The germline CDR1 and CDR2 sequences are KGHSH and LQKENI. The CDR3 totals 14 residues. CDR3 nucleotide sequence: TGTGCCAGCTCACCAGCGGGACTGAACTATGGCTACACCTTC. Its protein is CASSPAGLNYGYTF.

The CDR3 spells CASSQGLGFGYTF. The CDR3, as DNA: TGTGCCAGCAGCCAAGGGTTGGGGTTTGGCTACACCTTC. The chain joins TRBV14 to TRBJ1-2; D is unresolved. The germline V gene has CDR1 SGHDN and CDR2 FVKESK. This CDR3 is 13 amino acids long. V was shortened by 1 base and J by 7 bases, with 10 bases between the two germline ends.

The gene calls are TRBV6-5 and TRBJ1-4; 7 nucleotides line up with TRBD1. The V and J ends lost 2 bases and 11 bases, in that order; junction bases with no gene match: 8. The CDR3 extends over 14 amino acids. Germline CDR1 MNHEY, CDR2 SVGAGI. CDR3 amino acids: CASSYRDSEDKLFF. The CDR3 DNA sequence: TGTGCCAGCAGTTACCGGGACAGCGAAGATAAACTGTTTTTT.

This clone was recorded once. The chain uses TRBV5-6 and TRBJ2-2; D is uncertain. V was pared by 4 bases and J by 7 bases, with 8 bases between. Per germline, CDR1 SGHDT and CDR2 YYEEEE. This CDR3 spans 12 amino acids. The CDR3 region is CASSMWGGELFF. CDR3 sequence (DNA): TGTGCCAGCAGCATGTGGGGCGGGGAGCTGTTTTTT.

A single count supports this clone. The chain joins TRBV2 to TRBJ2-2; 7 bases are shared with TRBD2. Looked up from germline, CDR1 is SNHLY and CDR2 is FYNNEI. With V trimmed by 6 bases and J by 6 bases, 7 bases remained unmatched. The CDR3 covers 14 residues. The CDR3 nucleotides are TGTGCCAGCAGGCCGACGGGGGGACCCGGGGAGCTGTTTTTT. Encoded protein: CASRPTGGPGELFF.

V usage is TRBV27 and J usage is TRBJ2-2, with D possibly being TRBD2 (6 bases). The CDR3 is 21 amino acids. The germline V gene has CDR1 MNHEY and CDR2 SMNVEV (reference sequence). V lost 0 bases and J lost 8, with 31 bases in between. The CDR3 nucleotides are TGTGCCAGCAGTTTATCTCTGGGGCACCTCGGGGGAGGCTCCCGGTATGGGGAGCTGTTTTTT. Its translation is CASSLSLGHLGGGSRYGELFF.

The J gene is TRBJ1-4, the V gene TRBV28, with 8 bases identical to TRBD1. This CDR3 contains 15 residues. V trimming: 5 bases; J trimming: 8 bases; junction bases outside the gene matches: 10. CDR1 is MDHEN and CDR2 is SYDVKM in the germline V gene. CDR3 sequence: CASSLNRGIREKLFF. The CDR3 nucleotides are TGTGCCAGCAGTCTCAACAGGGGGATACGAGAAAAACTGTTTTTT.

The chain couples TRBV10-3 to TRBJ1-1; weak D call: TRBD1 (5 bases). Germline V gene sequence: CDR1 ENHRY, CDR2 SYGVKD. The CDR3 is made up of 14 amino acids. The germline V and J ends were trimmed by 0 bases and 6 bases, with 11 bases remaining between them. CDR3 nucleotides: TGTGCCATCAGTGAGTCGACAACAGGCCCTGAAGCTTTCTTT. It encodes CAISESTTGPEAFF.

The chain links TRBV5-6 to TRBJ1-1, with a weak D call TRBD1 (5 bases). CDR1 is SGHDT, CDR2 YYEEEE, per germline. The CDR3 runs 13 residues. V gave up 4 bases and J gave up 11 bases, with 18 bases separating them. The CDR3 region has the DNA TGTGCCAGCAGCCCCGACGACAGTCTTCCTGCTTTCTTT. Amino acids: CASSPDDSLPAFF.

The chain carries TRBV7-2 and TRBJ1-2, with a possible D match to TRBD1 (6 bases). V lost 5 bases, J lost 3 bases, and 19 bases lay in between. CDR1 is SGHTA and CDR2 is FQGNSA in the germline V gene. This CDR3 region has 16 residues. This CDR3 reads CASSLDSAYVDYGYTF. CDR3 DNA sequence: TGTGCCAGCAGCCTGGACAGCGCTTATGTCGACTATGGCTACACCTTC. Drawing the rest from reference TRBV7-2 and TRBJ1-2, the complete variable domain is GAGVSQSPSNKVTEKGKDVELRCDPISGHTALYWYRQSLGQGLEFLIYFQGNSAPDKSGLPSDRFSAERTGGSVSTLTIQRTQQEDSAVYLCASSLDSAYVDYGYTFGSGTRLTVV.